The 2 T cell receptor beta chains given below trace back to one sample, sequenced in a study of STAT5B mutations in CD4+ large granular lymphocyte leukemia (dated by TCRdb to between 2021 and 2022). Receptor libraries were prepared by the immunoSEQ multiplex PCR assay. TCRdb re-hosts the immuneACCESS table, in-frame sequences only. Its copies lack some clones; in the studies checked, an unresolved V gene accounts for under half of them, and the cause for the rest is not known. The sample yields under 550 clones; about 58% were counted once. In total, the top ten clones hold 65% to 90% of the sample. The sample comprised PBMCs. Receptors originate from a woman aged 70-85 years with CD4+ T-cell large granular lymphocyte leukemia.

This clone came up a few times. The chain couples TRBV6-5 to TRBJ1-2; D not certain. The CDR3 has 14 residues. V was pared by 5 bases and J by 0 bases, with 10 bases between. The V gene's germline CDR1 is MNHEY and CDR2 SVGAGI. The DNA of the CDR3 is TGTGCCAGCAGTCGACCGGGAGCTAACTATGGCTACACCTTC. It translates to CASSRPGANYGYTF.

This clone came up a few times. Other nucleotide sequences in the sample specify the same CDR3. This CDR3 is CAWIRSTEAFF. The CDR3 DNA is TGTGCCTGGATACGTAGCACTGAAGCTTTCTTT. The rearrangement joins TRBV30 to TRBJ1-1; D unclear. V dropped 4 bases and J dropped 4 bases, with 7 bases sitting between them. CDR1 and CDR2 (germline): GTSNPN, SVGIG (reference sequence). CDR3 length equals 11 residues. Combining the CDR3 with reference TRBV30 and TRBJ1-1 gives the whole variable domain SQTIHQWPATLVQPVGSPLSLECTVEGTSNPNLYWYRQAAGRGLQLLFYSVGIGQISSEVPQNLSASRPQDRQFILSSKKLLLSDSGFYLCAWIRSTEAFFGQGTRLTVV.